This entry lists 11 T cell receptor beta chains sequenced from one sample in a study of cytomegalovirus exposure and HLA in healthy donors. Researchers ran the PCR with 60 Vbeta and 13 Jbeta primers. Generated by immunoSEQ multiplex PCR, the TCRdb table keeps only in-frame clones and is missing some. The sample has some 150,000 clones, 64% seen once. Source material: PBMCs. These receptors originate from a woman in her twenties or thirties in good health and CMV-seropositive.

The chain uses TRBV5-4 and TRBJ1-1; tentative D call: TRBD1 (5 bases). The CDR3 has 15 residues. The germline V and J ends were trimmed by 4 bases and 4 bases, with 17 bases remaining between them. Germline CDR1 and CDR2: SGHNT and YYREEE (reference sequence). The CDR3 loop reads CASSPPGGFGTEAFF. The CDR3 nucleotides are TGTGCCAGCAGCCCGCCGGGGGGATTCGGCACTGAAGCTTTCTTT.

The rearrangement uses TRBV30 and TRBJ1-6; no clear D gene. Trimming shortened V by 2 bases and J by 4 bases, and 9 bases separated the two germline ends. Germline V lookup: CDR1 GTSNPN, CDR2 SVGIG (reference sequence). The CDR3 length is 14 residues. The CDR3 nucleotides read TGTGCCTGGAGTTGGGCCAGATATAATTCACCCCTCCACTTT. It encodes CAWSWARYNSPLHF.

This chain links TRBV18 with TRBJ2-7, with D possibly being TRBD1 (6 bases). CDR1 KGHSH and CDR2 LQKENI come from the germline V gene. The CDR3 contains 14 residues. The V end lost 5 bases, the J end lost 9 bases, and 20 bases lay between the germline ends. The chain's CDR3 is CASSSTTGDQRQYF. The CDR3 nucleotides read TGTGCCAGCTCATCAACGACAGGAGACCAGCGGCAGTACTTC.

This chain links TRBV2 with TRBJ1-3; maybe TRBD1 (5 bases). Germline V gene data show CDR1 as SNHLY and CDR2 as FYNNEI. The CDR3 loop spans 12 amino acids. With 6 bases removed from V and 9 bases from J, the gap between germline ends came to 12 bases. In nucleotides, the CDR3 is TGTGCCAGCAGAATTTCAGGGTTCACCATATATTTT. Its protein is CASRISGFTIYF. Full variable domain (remainder filled in from reference TRBV2 and TRBJ1-3): EPEVTQTPSHQVTQMGQEVILRCVPISNHLYFYWYRQILGQKVEFLVSFYNNEISEKSEIFDDQFSVERPDGSNFTLKIRSTKLEDSAMYFCASRISGFTIYFGEGSWLTVV.

The gene calls are TRBV6-1 and TRBJ2-7; tentative D call: TRBD1 (6 bases). The ends were cut back, 1 base at V and 3 bases at J, with 10 bases in the middle. The CDR3 is 14 amino acids. Germline V gene lookup returns CDR1 MNHNS and CDR2 SASEGT. The CDR3 sequence is CASSEVTGIYEQYF. The CDR3 coding sequence is TGTGCCAGCAGTGAAGTAACAGGGATCTACGAGCAGTACTTC.

This chain joins TRBV7-9 and TRBJ1-3, with a possible D match to TRBD1 (6 bases). V was shortened by 6 bases and J by 4 bases, with 22 bases between the two germline ends. Looked up from germline, CDR1 is SEHNR and CDR2 is FQNEAQ (reference sequence). The CDR3 consists of 17 residues. CDR3 nucleotide sequence: TGTGCCAGCAGGTCCCGGTGGGCAGGGGTGGACGGAAACACCATATATTTT. Its translation: CASRSRWAGVDGNTIYF.

The sample holds a few counts of this clone. This rearrangement joins TRBV10-3 to TRBJ1-1; TRBD1 matches at 11 bases. Germline lookup yields CDR1 ENHRY and CDR2 SYGVKD. The CDR3 length is 14 residues. Trimming at V came to 6 bases and at J to 11 bases, leaving 11 bases not matched to a gene. CDR3 sequence: CAIRAGQGAVEAFF. In DNA, the CDR3 is TGTGCCATCAGGGCTGGACAGGGGGCGGTCGAGGCTTTCTTT.

This chain connects TRBV20-1 to TRBJ1-1, with D unclear. The CDR3 loop spans 11 amino acids. Between the trimmed V and J ends, which lost 6 bases and 11 bases, there was a span of 16 bases. CDR1 DFQATT and CDR2 SNEGSKA come from the germline V gene (reference sequence). The CDR3 sequence: CSAAWRVVAFF. CDR3 coding DNA: TGCAGTGCCGCCTGGAGAGTGGTCGCTTTCTTT.

A few counts support this clone. V and J are TRBV13 and TRBJ2-3; no clear D. Germline lookup yields CDR1 PRHDT and CDR2 FYEKMQ (reference sequence). V shed 4 bases and J shed 5 bases, with 4 bases lying between them. This CDR3 is built from 11 residues. The CDR3 region has the DNA TGTGCCAGCAGCTCCAGAGATACGCAGTATTTT. This translates into CASSSRDTQYF.

The V call is TRBV6-6, the J call TRBJ1-4, with 7 positions matching TRBD1. With V trimmed by 5 bases and J by 2 bases, 5 bases remained unmatched. The germline V gene encodes CDR1 MNHNY and CDR2 SVGAGI (reference sequence). The CDR3 spans 15 residues. The CDR3 DNA follows: TGTGCCAGCAGTCGACAGGGTTCGACTAATGAAAAACTGTTTTTT. It is translated as CASSRQGSTNEKLFF.

The chain joins TRBV5-1 to TRBJ2-7; unclear D gene. Germline V gives CDR1 SGHRS, CDR2 YFSETQ. Between the trimmed V and J ends, which lost 9 bases and 3 bases, there was a span of 16 bases. The CDR3 runs to 13 residues. CDR3 DNA sequence: TGCGCCAATGGTCTCCCACACCACTACGAGCAGTACTTC. Protein sequence: CANGLPHHYEQYF. Complete variable domain (other parts from reference TRBV5-1 and TRBJ2-7): KAGVTQTPRYLIKTRGQQVTLSCSPISGHRSVSWYQQTPGQGLQFLFEYFSETQRNKGNFPGRFSGRQFSNSRSEMNVSTLELGDSALYLCANGLPHHYEQYFGPGTRLTVT.